This record looks at one T cell receptor (beta chain) sequence and its context. The clone's antigen remains unknown. No base qualities exist here, and no much larger clone lies one base off it. Using the deep immunoSEQ assay, multiplex PCR amplified TCR CDR3 regions from genomic DNA. Genomic DNA extracted from each cell subset was distributed evenly over all wells of several immunoSEQ 96-well plates, and each plate served as one replicate. For sorted subsets, each replicate PCR was loaded with approximately 0.2 ug genomic DNA, equivalent to 30,000 to 35,000 T cell genomes. Purified libraries were measured with a Qubit 3.0 fluorometer, size-checked on a Bioanalyzer 2100, and measured again with the KAPA Library Quantification kit. A separate single-read 150-cycle Illumina NextSeq 550 flow cell was used to sequence each immunoSEQ 96-well plate. As for the authors' bioinformatics: Because the immunoSEQ output included only junctional sequences and no quality scores, the filtering could not be the same as the filtering used for full-length reads. To assign V/J genes and CDR3, sequences were annotated against IMGT germline references using PyIR, a Python wrapper for IgBLAST v1.9. Reads with weak V/J assignments (E-value above 1e-6), missing CDR3, stop codons, out-of-frame junctions, or ambiguous translated residues were removed. V3J clonotypes were defined as sequences sharing the same inferred V gene, J gene, and CDR3 amino acid sequence. Percentage overlap between repertoires was computed as shared unique clonotypes divided by the size of the smaller repertoire. RTK rarefaction, the Chao1 estimator, and Recon v2.1 estimates of unobserved clonotypes were used to assess repertoire richness. Generation probabilities for all TCRbeta clonotypes obtained by the gDNA method from several donors were computed using OLGA. TCRdb carries this immuneACCESS record with in-frame sequences only. Its versions omit some clonotypes, under half of them owing to an unresolved V gene in the studies checked, with the rest unexplained. D and trimming come from the DNA, and the V and J calls and clone size come from that table. This sample is represented by some 800,000 clones; nearly 95% of them were singletons. The ten most abundant clones make up 24% of the sample.

This entry is derived from a study of shared clonotypes between healthy human individuals (dated by TCRdb to 2020 to 2021). For context, the study as a whole: A couple of women and a few men aged 18 to 49 years were included in the cohort. For each donor, CD4 naive and CD4 memory were each run on three plates, CD8 naive on two plates, and CD8 memory on one plate. Leukapheresis yielded between about 0.85 and 9.5 billion PBMCs per donor. To increase sequencing depth and limit assay-specific biases, different laboratories used diverse techniques to prepare libraries and sequence TCR repertoires. The study deeply sequenced blood TCR repertoires of five healthy adults to estimate repertoire size and the extent of clonotype sharing between individuals. Paper-wide results and their limitations: Pairwise subsampling led to the expectation that sequencing depth would affect the degree of clonotype sharing among donors. Sampling was restricted to blood, and TCR repertoires in tissue are likely to differ from TCR repertoires in blood. Larger estimated clonotype richness was generally found for naive subsets than for memory subsets. The small number of donors limited the genetic and exposure-history diversity represented. Even with the large sequencing depth, rarefaction of the sorted-subset datasets indicated that sequencing was incomplete. Clonotypes shared by all four sorted-subset donors showed higher generation probabilities than non-shared clonotypes. Around 5% of naive CD4, roughly 3.5% of naive CD8, 2.3% of memory CD4, and around 0.4% of memory CD8 clonotypes were shared across a few donors.

The germline V gene supplies CDR1 SGHAT and CDR2 FQNNGV. V is clipped by 6 bases and J by 8 bases, and the sequence between their germline boundaries is 8 bases long. Spanning cysteine to phenylalanine, the CDR3 consists of 11 amino acids. Just the 33-base CDR3 DNA is kept, in frame starting at base 1. CD8 naive samples were obtained by positive selection for CCR7 among CD45RO-negative cells, yielding a CD45RA+CCR7+ population from which TemRA cells were excluded. The donors were healthy, HIV-negative adults who had no recently reported acute infections or vaccinations. All donors were Caucasian adults living in Nashville, Tennessee, USA. Blood was collected by leukapheresis, and PBMCs were isolated by Ficoll-Histopaque density gradient centrifugation and then cryopreserved in liquid nitrogen vapor phase. Analytical flow cytometry was used to check the purity and quantity of each magnetically sorted T cell population. From each sorted fraction, genomic DNA was isolated and quantified by UV absorbance on a Nanodrop 2000c.

Sequencing used naive CD8+ T cells sorted from blood. The cell subset or site label on this specimen signifies: CD45RA+CCR7+. The chain was built from TRBV11-2 and TRBJ2-1, with the D gene call left open. The sequence was obtained from a man aged 25 to 40 in good health. The CDR3 region has the sequence CASSTWDEQFF. The DNA sequence is TGTGCCAGCAGTACTTGGGATGAGCAGTTCTTC.